This record concerns one T cell receptor beta chain sequence. Its target is unknown. The sample belongs to a study of blood T cells in healthy people across ages. Study-wide results and limits: Naive CD4+ cells and diversity were both higher in long-lived donors than in aged donors.

Through a sample-barcoded 5' primer and a J-beta primer mix, a second PCR was run for roughly 6 to 12 cycles. TCRdb processed the 5' RACE reads anew with MiXCR; each CDR3 protein has one entry. The sample records approximately 780,000 distinct CDR3 sequences, under 30% being singletons. Unmatched junction bases numbered 7, after V lost 3 bases and J lost 8 bases. This CDR3 has 15 amino acids. This sample also appeared in a second study, on T cells of mothers and their children.

This rearrangement joins TRBV12-3 or TRBV12-4 to TRBJ1-6; TRBD1 aligns across 7 bases. Specimen: blood. This receptor was identified in a boy younger than 18 in good health. The CDR3 region is CASSLTGRGDSPLHF. DNA for the CDR3: TGTGCCAGCAGTTTGACAGGGAGGGGGGATTCACCCCTCCACTTT.